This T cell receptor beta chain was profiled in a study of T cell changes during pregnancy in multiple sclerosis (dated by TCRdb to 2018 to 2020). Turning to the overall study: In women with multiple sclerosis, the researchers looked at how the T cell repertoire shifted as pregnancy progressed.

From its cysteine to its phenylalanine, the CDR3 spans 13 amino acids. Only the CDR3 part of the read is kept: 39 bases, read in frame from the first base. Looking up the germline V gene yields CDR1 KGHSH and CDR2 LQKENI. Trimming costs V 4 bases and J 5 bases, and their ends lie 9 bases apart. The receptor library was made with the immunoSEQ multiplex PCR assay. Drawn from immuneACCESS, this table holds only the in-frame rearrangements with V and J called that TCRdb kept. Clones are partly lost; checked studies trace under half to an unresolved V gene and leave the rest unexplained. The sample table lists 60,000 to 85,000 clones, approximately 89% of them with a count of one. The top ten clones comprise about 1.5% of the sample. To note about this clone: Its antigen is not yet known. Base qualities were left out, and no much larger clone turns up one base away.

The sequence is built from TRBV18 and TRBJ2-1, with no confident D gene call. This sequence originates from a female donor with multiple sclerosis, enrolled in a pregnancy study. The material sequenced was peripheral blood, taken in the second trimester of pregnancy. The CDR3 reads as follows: CASSLLRDNEQFF. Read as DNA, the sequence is TGTGCCAGCTCACTACTCCGCGACAATGAGCAGTTCTTC.